The 22 T cell receptor beta chains below all came from one sample that was sequenced in a study of response to subunit inactivated influenza vaccine (dated by TCRdb to between 2017 and 2018). Receptors were amplified or captured by RT-PCR. The instrument given in TCRdb is Illumina HiSeq 2500. TCRdb trimmed the raw reads at Q25, called clones with MiXCR and kept productive beta chains. Every CDR3 protein is listed once, alongside the most common genes and DNA of its rows. The sample contains hundreds of thousands of distinct CDR3 sequences, about an eighth of them found a single time. The ten top clones hold 10% of the sample. This specimen consisted of PBMCs from blood, obtained on the day of vaccination. All receptors derive from a man aged 50 to 59 who received an inactivated influenza vaccine. Donor details come from another sample of the same person, matched by shared clones.

This chain uses TRBV4-2 with TRBJ2-3; 12 positions match TRBD2. The ends lost 0 bases at V and 5 bases at J; junction bases unmatched: 9. The CDR3 spans 18 residues. Germline lookup yields CDR1 LGHNA and CDR2 YNFKEQ. The CDR3 DNA follows: TGTGCCAGCAGCCAAGATGGGCTAGCGGGAGGGCCGAGAGATACGCAGTATTTT. Translation: CASSQDGLAGGPRDTQYF.

This clonotype has only a few counts. This chain uses TRBV7-2 with TRBJ2-3; unclear D gene. The germline gives CDR1 SGHTA, CDR2 FQGNSA. The ends were cut back, 3 bases at V and 4 bases at J, with 17 bases in the middle. The CDR3 extends over 16 amino acids. The DNA of the CDR3 is TGTGCCAGCAGCTTCTCTCTCCTCTATAGGGCAGATACGCAGTATTTT. Protein product: CASSFSLLYRADTQYF.

The sample holds a few counts of this clonotype. This chain uses TRBV28 with TRBJ1-4; 8 bases match TRBD1. The germline V gene encodes CDR1 MDHEN and CDR2 SYDVKM. The trim removed 3 bases at V and 8 bases at J, leaving 5 bases unmatched. The CDR3 has 14 amino acids. The DNA for the CDR3 is TGTGCCAGCAGTTTGTGGGGACAGGAAGAAAAACTGTTTTTT. Protein sequence: CASSLWGQEEKLFF.

This rearrangement joins TRBV12-3 or TRBV12-4 to TRBJ2-7, with TRBD1 matching over 7 bases. The trim removed 6 bases at V and 7 bases at J, leaving 6 bases unmatched. The CDR3 is 12 amino acids. The CDR3 DNA follows: TGTGCCAGCAGAACGCCGGGACAGGAGCAGTACTTC. Its protein product is CASRTPGQEQYF.

CDR3 residues: CASRHLQSMNTEAFF. In DNA form, the CDR3 reads TGTGCCAGCCGCCATTTACAGAGTATGAACACTGAAGCTTTCTTT. The chain uses TRBV6-1 and TRBJ1-1; D unresolved. V was shortened by 8 bases and J by 0 bases, with 16 bases between the two germline ends. CDR3 size: 15 residues. In germline, CDR1 is MNHNS, CDR2 SASEGT.

The genes are TRBV27 and TRBJ2-7; D is possibly TRBD1 (6 bases). The CDR3 loop spans 13 amino acids. Trimming removed 2 bases at V and 7 bases at J, with 12 bases between. The V gene's germline CDR1 is MNHEY and CDR2 SMNVEV (reference sequence). The CDR3 region is CASSLNPQGEQYF. CDR3 bases: TGTGCCAGCAGTTTAAACCCACAGGGAGAGCAGTACTTC.

The DNA for the CDR3 is TGTGCCAGCACCGGGACAGGAAGCTCTGGAAACACCATATATTTT. It encodes CASTGTGSSGNTIYF. J is TRBJ1-3 and V is TRBV12-3 or TRBV12-4; 8 bases agree with TRBD1. The CDR3 is 15 residues long. The V segment lost 7 bases and the J segment 0 bases; nucleotides outside the gene matches: 5.

The CDR3 sequence: CASSLSQYYEQYF. The CDR3 bases are TGTGCCAGCAGTTTGTCCCAGTACTACGAGCAGTACTTC. The chain joins TRBV12-3 or TRBV12-4 to TRBJ2-7; D is unresolved. The CDR3 is 13 amino acids. Between the trimmed V and J ends, which lost 3 bases and 3 bases, there was a span of 9 bases.

The V gene is TRBV2, the J gene TRBJ2-5; 7 nucleotides match TRBD2. The CDR3 spans 12 residues. The junction had 3 bases not matched to a gene; V was cut back by 11 bases and J by 0 bases. Per the germline V gene, CDR1 is SNHLY and CDR2 is FYNNEI. The CDR3 loop reads CAAGRYQETQYF. CDR3 coding DNA: TGTGCCGCCGGGAGGTACCAAGAGACCCAGTACTTC.

This rearrangement joins TRBV28 to TRBJ2-7; TRBD2 matches 11 bases. The CDR3 has 17 amino acids. Germline CDR1 reads MDHEN; CDR2 reads SYDVKM. Trimming cost V 4 bases and J 2 bases; bases outside gene matches: 10. In DNA, the CDR3 is TGTGCCAGCAGTTCTCGACCGGGACTAGCGGCCACCTACGAGCAGTACTTC. Encoded protein: CASSSRPGLAATYEQYF.

This clonotype turned up a few times. The chain recombines TRBV11-3 with TRBJ2-1, with 8 bases that match TRBD2. The junction had 13 bases not matched to a gene; V was cut back by 5 bases and J by 7 bases. The CDR3 runs 16 residues. Germline CDR1 SGHNT, CDR2 YENEEA. CDR3: CASSPARAGERNEQFF. The CDR3 DNA reads TGTGCCAGCAGCCCCGCAAGAGCGGGGGAACGGAATGAGCAGTTCTTC.

The gene calls are TRBV5-1 and TRBJ2-3; no reliable D call. Germline V gene data show CDR1 as SGHRS and CDR2 as YFSETQ. Trimming took off 6 bases at V and 5 bases at J, with 10 bases between the two ends. The CDR3 has 12 residues. In DNA, the CDR3 is TGCGCCAGCAAATTTCTTGAAGATACGCAGTATTTT. Residues: CASKFLEDTQYF.

This clonotype has a count of ten or more. This sequence joins TRBV12-3 or TRBV12-4 and TRBJ1-1, with 8 nucleotides matching TRBD1. V was pared by 6 bases and J by 4 bases, with 4 bases of the junction left unmatched. The CDR3 has 13 amino acids. CDR3 amino acids: CASSFQGATEAFF. CDR3 nucleotides: TGTGCCAGCAGCTTTCAGGGGGCCACTGAAGCTTTCTTT.

This clonotype was counted many times. Written as DNA, the CDR3 is TGTGCCAGCAGCCATGCCAGGGATCAGCCCCAGCATTTT. This translates into CASSHARDQPQHF. The rearrangement links TRBV3-1 to TRBJ1-5, with D perhaps TRBD1 (5 bases). V dropped 3 bases and J dropped 5 bases, with 8 bases sitting between them. Germline V gene lookup returns CDR1 LGHDT and CDR2 YNNKEL (reference sequence). There are 13 residues in the CDR3.

This clonotype was observed a few times. J is TRBJ2-5 and V is TRBV20-1; 10 bases line up with TRBD2. The germline CDR1 and CDR2 sequences are DFQATT and SNEGSKA (reference sequence). V lost 1 base and J lost 10; bases outside the gene matches: 6. The CDR3 has 13 residues. The CDR3 loop is CSARGSASGGQYF. DNA of the CDR3: TGCAGTGCTAGAGGGTCGGCTAGCGGGGGCCAGTACTTC.

This clonotype was found a few times. V usage is TRBV12-3 or TRBV12-4 and J usage is TRBJ1-1, with 10 bases lining up with TRBD1. Unmatched junction bases numbered 9, after V lost 3 bases and J lost 5 bases. The length of the CDR3 is 16 residues. The CDR3 region is CASSFPSTGGLTEAFF. The CDR3 DNA follows: TGTGCCAGCAGTTTCCCCTCGACAGGGGGCCTAACTGAAGCTTTCTTT.

This clonotype was seen ten or more times. The V call is TRBV25-1, the J call TRBJ2-2; 9 nucleotides line up with TRBD1. Trimming took 4 bases from V and 1 from J; bases not matched to a gene: 4. The V gene's germline CDR1 is MGHDK and CDR2 SYGVNS. The CDR3 has 16 residues. In nucleotides, the CDR3 is TGTGCCAGCAGTGCCGGGACAGGGAGGAACACCGGGGAGCTGTTTTTT. This encodes CASSAGTGRNTGELFF.

This chain links TRBV3-1 with TRBJ1-1, with D possibly matching TRBD1 (6 bases). Germline V gene data show CDR1 as LGHDT and CDR2 as YNNKEL (reference sequence). Deletions cut 0 bases from V and 8 bases from J, with 10 bases between. The CDR3 length is 13 residues. The CDR3 loop is CASSQDGGLEAFF. The DNA of the CDR3 is TGTGCCAGCAGCCAAGATGGGGGCCTCGAAGCTTTCTTT.

This clonotype was seen a handful of times. The CDR3 reads CASRPAGATGTEAFF. In nucleotides, the CDR3 is TGTGCCAGCAGACCCGCCGGGGCGACGGGCACTGAAGCTTTCTTT. The J gene is TRBJ1-1, the V gene TRBV7-8, with D maybe TRBD1 (5 bases). Germline V gives CDR1 SGHVS, CDR2 FQNEAQ. The CDR3 is 15 residues long. V was trimmed by 6 bases and J by 4 bases, leaving 18 bases between them.

This clonotype was detected only a few times. The rearrangement links TRBV18 to TRBJ2-1; 7 bases match TRBD2. The germline CDR1 and CDR2 sequences are KGHSH and LQKENI. V was pared by 2 bases and J by 5 bases, with 3 bases of the junction left unmatched. This CDR3 comprises 14 residues. The CDR3 DNA is TGTGCCAGCTCACCATCTAGCGGAGACAATGAGCAGTTCTTC. Translation gives CASSPSSGDNEQFF.

The chain is built from TRBV28 and TRBJ2-2, with D possibly being TRBD1 (6 bases). Germline V CDR1 and CDR2: MDHEN, SYDVKM. The ends were cut back, 6 bases at V and 7 bases at J, with 15 bases in the middle. This CDR3 spans 14 amino acids. The CDR3 loop reads CASSPLQTGGELFF. CDR3 bases: TGTGCCAGCAGCCCACTCCAGACAGGCGGGGAGCTGTTTTTT.

The gene calls are TRBV5-1 and TRBJ1-1; D uncertain. V lost 5 bases and J 2 bases, leaving 13 bases between the germline ends. Germline V CDR1 and CDR2: SGHRS, YFSETQ. CDR3 length equals 14 residues. This chain's CDR3 is CASRPDGINTEAFF. CDR3 nucleotide sequence: TGCGCCAGCAGACCAGACGGCATAAACACTGAAGCTTTCTTT.